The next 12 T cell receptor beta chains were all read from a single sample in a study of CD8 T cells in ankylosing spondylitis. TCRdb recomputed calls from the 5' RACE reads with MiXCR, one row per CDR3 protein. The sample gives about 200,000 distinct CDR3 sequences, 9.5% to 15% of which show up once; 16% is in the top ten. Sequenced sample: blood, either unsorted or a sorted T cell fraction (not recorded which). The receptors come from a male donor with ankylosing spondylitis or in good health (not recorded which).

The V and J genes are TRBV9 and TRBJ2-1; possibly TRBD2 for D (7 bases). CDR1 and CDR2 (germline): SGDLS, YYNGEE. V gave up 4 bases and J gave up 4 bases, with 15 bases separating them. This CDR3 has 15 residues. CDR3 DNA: TGTGCCAGCAGCTCCTGGGGGGGACAATACAATGAGCAGTTCTTC. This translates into CASSSWGGQYNEQFF.

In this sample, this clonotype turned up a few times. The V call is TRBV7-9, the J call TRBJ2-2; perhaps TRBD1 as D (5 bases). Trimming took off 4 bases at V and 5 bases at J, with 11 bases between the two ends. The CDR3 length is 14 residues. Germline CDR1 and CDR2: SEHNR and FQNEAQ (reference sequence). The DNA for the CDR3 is TGTGCCAGCAGCTCGACAGTGGGAACCGGGGAGCTGTTTTTT. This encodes CASSSTVGTGELFF. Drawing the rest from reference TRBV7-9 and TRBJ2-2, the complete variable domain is DTGVSQNPRHKITKRGQNVTFRCDPISEHNRLYWYRQTLGQGPEFLTYFQNEAQLEKSRLLSDRFSAERPKGSFSTLEIQRTEQGDSAMYLCASSSTVGTGELFFGEGSRLTVL.

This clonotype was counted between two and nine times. The CDR3 region has the DNA TGCAGTGCGGCGAGGTACGGGGAGCTGTTTTTT. This translates into CSAARYGELFF. The chain recombines TRBV20-1 with TRBJ2-2; D remains ambiguous. The CDR3 runs to 11 residues. Germline loops: CDR1 DFQATT, CDR2 SNEGSKA (reference sequence). V lost 6 bases to trimming and J lost 7 bases, with 9 bases between them.

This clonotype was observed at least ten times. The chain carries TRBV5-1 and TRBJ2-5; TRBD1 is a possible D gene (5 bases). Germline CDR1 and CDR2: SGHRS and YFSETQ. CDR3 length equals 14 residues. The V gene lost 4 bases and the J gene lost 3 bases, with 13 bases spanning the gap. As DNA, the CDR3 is TGCGCCAGCAGCCTCTGGGTAGGGGAAGAGACCCAGTACTTC. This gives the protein CASSLWVGEETQYF.

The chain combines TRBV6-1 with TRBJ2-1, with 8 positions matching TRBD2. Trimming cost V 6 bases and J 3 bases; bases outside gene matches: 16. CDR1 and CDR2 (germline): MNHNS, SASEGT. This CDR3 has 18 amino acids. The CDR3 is CASRDPSGSAFLYNEQFF. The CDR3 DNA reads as TGTGCCAGCAGGGACCCTAGCGGGTCCGCCTTCCTCTACAATGAGCAGTTCTTC.

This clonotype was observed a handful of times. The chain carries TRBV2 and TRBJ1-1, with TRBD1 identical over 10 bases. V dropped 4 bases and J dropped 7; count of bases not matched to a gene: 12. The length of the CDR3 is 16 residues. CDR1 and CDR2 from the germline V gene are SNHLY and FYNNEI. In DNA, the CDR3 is TGTGCCAGCAGTGGCGCCCGGGACAGGGGTTTAGATGAAGCTTTCTTT. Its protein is CASSGARDRGLDEAFF.

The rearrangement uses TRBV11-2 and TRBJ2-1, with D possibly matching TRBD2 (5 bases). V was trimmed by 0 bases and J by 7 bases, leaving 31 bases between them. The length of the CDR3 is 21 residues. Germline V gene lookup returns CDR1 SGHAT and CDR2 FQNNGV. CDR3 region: CASSLEEDSVRFIGLGNEQFF. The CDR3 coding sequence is TGTGCCAGCAGCTTAGAAGAGGATAGCGTCCGGTTTATAGGTTTGGGGAATGAGCAGTTCTTC.

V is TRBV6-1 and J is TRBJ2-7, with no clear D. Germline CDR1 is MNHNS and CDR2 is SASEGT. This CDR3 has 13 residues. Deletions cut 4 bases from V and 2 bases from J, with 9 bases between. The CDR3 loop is CASSVTDPYEQYF. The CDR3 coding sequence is TGTGCCAGCAGTGTTACAGATCCCTACGAGCAGTACTTC.

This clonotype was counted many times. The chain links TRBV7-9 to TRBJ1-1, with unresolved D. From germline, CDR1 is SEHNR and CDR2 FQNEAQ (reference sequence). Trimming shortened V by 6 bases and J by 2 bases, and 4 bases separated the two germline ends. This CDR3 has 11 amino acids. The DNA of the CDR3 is TGTGCCAGCAGACAAAACACTGAAGCTTTCTTT. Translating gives CASRQNTEAFF.

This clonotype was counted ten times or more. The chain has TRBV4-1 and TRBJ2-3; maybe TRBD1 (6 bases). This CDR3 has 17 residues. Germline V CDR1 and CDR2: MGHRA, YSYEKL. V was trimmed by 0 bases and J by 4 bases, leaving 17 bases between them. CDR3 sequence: CASSQERSLGAADTQYF. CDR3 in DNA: TGCGCCAGCAGCCAAGAGCGTAGTTTGGGGGCGGCAGATACGCAGTATTTT.

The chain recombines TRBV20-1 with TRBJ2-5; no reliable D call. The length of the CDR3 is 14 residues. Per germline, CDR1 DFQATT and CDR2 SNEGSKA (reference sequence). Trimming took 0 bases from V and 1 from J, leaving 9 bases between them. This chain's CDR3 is CSARDLVPQETQYF. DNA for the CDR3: TGCAGTGCTAGAGATCTCGTACCCCAAGAGACCCAGTACTTC.

DNA for the CDR3: TGTGCCAGCAGCTTTGGGGCTGTTTCTAACTATGGCTACACCTTC. This sequence encodes CASSFGAVSNYGYTF. The V gene is TRBV5-6, the J gene TRBJ1-2; possible D gene TRBD1, 5 bases. CDR1 and CDR2 (germline): SGHDT, YYEEEE. The V and J ends lost 2 bases and 0 bases respectively, with 11 bases between them. This CDR3 comprises 15 residues.